The rows below give T cell receptor beta chains drawn from one sample of a study of T cell repertoires in cytomegalovirus infection. TCRdb reprocessed the reads with MiXCR, giving one entry per CDR3 protein. The repertoire holds around 140,000 distinct CDR3 sequences, with 5% to 6.5% as singletons. The specimen sequenced was PBMCs. The receptors were sampled from a human donor in good health (CMV status not recorded). Some clones in this sample may be carry-over from other donors' samples. The CDR3 runs from the conserved cysteine through the conserved F or W. The D gene is left open where the match is weak. Part of the rows lack a size; the others show once, few, many or a class for expanded clones.

D	J	size	V	CDR3	DNA
TRBD2	TRBJ2-7	many	TRBV7-2	CASSQLAGRDYEQYF	TGTGCCAGCAGCCAACTAGCGGGGCGAGACTACGAGCAGTACTTC
.	TRBJ1-3	many	TRBV12-3/TRBV12-4	CASSFGVRRRSGNTIYF	TGTGCCAGCAGTTTTGGAGTACGGAGGCGCTCTGGAAACACCATATATTTT
.	TRBJ2-3	many	TRBV12-3/TRBV12-4	CASSPQRPSTDTQYF	TGTGCCAGCAGTCCCCAGCGTCCTAGCACAGATACGCAGTATTTT
.	TRBJ1-5	many	TRBV12-3/TRBV12-4	CASSFGGDQPQHF	TGTGCCAGCAGTTTCGGAGGAGATCAGCCCCAGCATTTT
.	TRBJ2-1	many	TRBV19	CASSIEDSYNEQFF	TGTGCCAGTAGTATCGAGGACTCCTACAATGAGCAGTTCTTC
.	TRBJ2-3	few	TRBV18	CASSPKGGAADTQYF	TGTGCCAGCTCACCAAAGGGGGGCGCGGCAGATACGCAGTATTTT
.	TRBJ1-4	few	TRBV12-3/TRBV12-4	CASSPQGIREKLFF	TGTGCCAGCAGTCCTCAGGGGATACGGGAAAAACTGTTTTTT
.	TRBJ2-7	many	TRBV7-9	CASAKPGRTYEQYF	TGTGCCAGCGCCAAGCCCGGGCGTACCTACGAGCAGTACTTC
TRBD2	TRBJ2-3	.	TRBV20-1	CSAPFSLAGRKTQYF	TGCAGTGCTCCCTTTTCGCTAGCGGGGCGCAAGACGCAGTATTTT
.	TRBJ1-4	.	TRBV4-1	CASSQEGRGGNEKLFF	TGCGCCAGCAGCCAAGAAGGAAGGGGTGGGAATGAAAAACTGTTTTTT
.	TRBJ1-5	many	TRBV6-1	CASRSPRGAQHF	TGTGCCAGCAGATCCCCAAGGGGGGCCCAGCATTTT
.	TRBJ1-6	many	TRBV29-1	CSVNTSYNSPLHF	TGCAGCGTTAACACTTCCTATAATTCACCCCTCCACTTT
.	TRBJ2-1	.	TRBV6-2/TRBV6-3	CASSPSPGAGFF	TGTGCCAGCAGTCCCTCCCCGGGGGCGGGATTCTTC
.	TRBJ2-7	.	TRBV20-1	CSAMARLGNSYEQYF	TGCAGTGCTATGGCCAGGTTGGGGAACTCCTACGAGCAGTACTTC
.	TRBJ2-7	few	TRBV20-1	CSANGYEQYF	TGCAGTGCTAATGGTTACGAGCAGTACTTC
TRBD1	TRBJ1-4	many	TRBV7-2	CASSTSGQYNEKLFF	TGTGCCAGCAGCACCTCGGGACAGTATAATGAAAAACTGTTTTTT
.	TRBJ1-2	few	TRBV29-1	CSVYKGSGYTF	TGCAGCGTTTACAAGGGGAGTGGCTACACCTTC
.	TRBJ1-2	many	TRBV28	CASSFGVGIYGYTF	TGTGCCAGCAGTTTTGGCGTGGGGATCTATGGCTACACCTTC
.	TRBJ1-3	few	TRBV28	CASDTGTSGNTIYF	TGTGCCAGCGACACAGGGACCTCTGGAAACACCATATATTTT
TRBD2	TRBJ2-7	few	TRBV7-2	CASSRWTSSYEQYF	TGTGCCAGCAGTCGTTGGACTAGCAGCTACGAGCAGTACTTC
.	TRBJ1-1	many	TRBV20-1	CSARGGTEAFF	TGCAGTGCTAGAGGGGGCACTGAAGCTTTCTTT
TRBD1	TRBJ2-2	.	TRBV27	CASGGTGVTGELFF	TGTGCCAGCGGGGGGACAGGGGTGACCGGGGAGCTGTTTTTT
.	TRBJ1-2	many	TRBV7-8	CASSLGLLEYGYTF	TGTGCCAGCAGCTTAGGTCTCCTAGAGTATGGCTACACCTTC
TRBD1	TRBJ1-6	few	TRBV2	CASSVRGQENSPLHF	TGTGCCAGCAGTGTACGGGGACAGGAAAATTCACCCCTCCACTTT
.	TRBJ1-2	many	TRBV27	CASSLSVQAGYTF	TGTGCCAGCAGTTTATCCGTTCAGGCTGGCTACACCTTC
.	TRBJ1-2	many	TRBV6-1	CASSEVDAEGRGYTF	TGTGCCAGCAGTGAGGTAGACGCGGAGGGGAGAGGCTACACCTTC
.	TRBJ1-1	many	TRBV7-8	CASSLEGRLNTEAFF	TGTGCCAGCAGCTTAGAAGGTCGACTGAACACTGAAGCTTTCTTT
TRBD1	TRBJ1-4	many	TRBV11-2	CASSFGTGFEKLFF	TGTGCCAGCAGCTTCGGGACAGGCTTCGAAAAACTGTTTTTT
TRBD1	TRBJ2-7	many	TRBV12-3/TRBV12-4	CASSQTGTGTSEQYF	TGTGCCAGCAGCCAAACCGGGACAGGGACTTCCGAGCAGTACTTC
TRBD1	TRBJ2-5	few	TRBV28	CASSTNRGVQETQYF	TGTGCCAGCAGTACAAACAGGGGGGTCCAAGAGACCCAGTACTTC
TRBD1	TRBJ2-5	many	TRBV5-4	CASSRDSNQETQYF	TGTGCCAGCAGCCGGGACAGCAACCAAGAGACCCAGTACTTC
.	TRBJ1-6	few	TRBV6-2/TRBV6-3	CASSGQIYNSPLHF	TGTGCCAGCAGCGGACAGATCTATAATTCACCCCTCCACTTT
.	TRBJ2-5	.	TRBV18	CASSPPQIETQYF	TGTGCCAGCTCACCACCTCAGATTGAGACCCAGTACTTC
.	TRBJ1-1	.	TRBV7-9	CASQGGAVNTEAFF	TGTGCCAGCCAAGGCGGGGCTGTGAACACTGAAGCTTTCTTT
TRBD1	TRBJ1-1	.	TRBV29-1	CSVSWDRRNTEAFF	TGCAGCGTTTCGTGGGACAGGAGGAACACTGAAGCTTTCTTT
.	TRBJ2-5	once	TRBV14	CASSKAVRRLQETQYF	TGTGCCAGCAGCAAAGCGGTCAGACGCCTTCAAGAGACCCAGTACTTC
.	TRBJ2-5	many	TRBV28	CASRRTRVETQYF	TGTGCCAGCAGAAGGACGCGGGTGGAGACCCAGTACTTC
TRBD1	TRBJ1-3	few	TRBV2	CASSLLTGAGNTIYF	TGTGCCAGCAGTCTTCTCACAGGGGCTGGAAACACCATATATTTT
.	TRBJ1-1	few	TRBV20-1	CSASSRGYTEAFF	TGCAGTGCTAGCTCCAGGGGTTATACTGAAGCTTTCTTT
.	TRBJ1-5	many	TRBV7-2	CASSPNSNQPQHF	TGTGCCAGCAGCCCGAATAGCAATCAGCCCCAGCATTTT
TRBD2	TRBJ2-5	.	TRBV12-3/TRBV12-4	CASSVSGGAGFIETQYF	TGTGCCAGCAGTGTTAGCGGGGGGGCCGGTTTTATTGAGACCCAGTACTTC
.	TRBJ1-1	many	TRBV7-9	CASSLAPTEAFF	TGTGCCAGCAGCTTGGCCCCCACTGAAGCTTTCTTT
.	TRBJ2-1	few	TRBV12-3/TRBV12-4	CASSSLPNEQFF	TGTGCCAGCAGTTCCCTCCCGAATGAGCAGTTCTTC
TRBD2	TRBJ2-3	many	TRBV7-2	CASSASGGAGEDTQYF	TGTGCCAGCAGCGCTAGCGGGGGGGCCGGGGAAGATACGCAGTATTTT
TRBD2	TRBJ2-3	.	TRBV7-3	CASSLTLGVAGGPGDTQYF	TGTGCCAGCAGCTTAACCCTCGGGGTCGCGGGGGGGCCTGGAGATACGCAGTATTTT